Shown below are 31 T cell receptor beta chains from a single sample sequenced in a study of T cells after yellow fever vaccination. TCRdb re-called the 5' RACE reads through MiXCR, storing one row per CDR3 protein. Of about 400,000 distinct CDR3 sequences listed, about 6.2% were seen once; the top ten hold 15%. This specimen was PBMCs, taken 5 days after the yellow fever booster vaccination. The receptors stem from a man aged 25 to 40 who received the YFV17D yellow fever vaccine.

The chain employs TRBV2 and TRBJ2-3; 13 nucleotides match TRBD2. In germline, CDR1 is SNHLY, CDR2 FYNNEI. The V segment lost 6 bases and the J segment 4 bases; nucleotides outside the gene matches: 13. The CDR3 totals 18 residues. This chain's CDR3 is CASRTNPRTSGSADTQYF. CDR3 sequence (DNA): TGTGCCAGCAGAACCAATCCCCGGACTAGCGGGAGTGCAGATACGCAGTATTTT.

This clonotype was seen repeatedly, ten times or more. The chain combines TRBV5-1 with TRBJ2-3; D possibly uses TRBD1 or TRBD2 (5 bases each). The CDR3 extends over 16 amino acids. Trimming left V 0 bases short and J 2 bases short, with 13 bases between. Germline V gives CDR1 SGHRS, CDR2 YFSETQ. The DNA of the CDR3 is TGCGCCAGCAGCTTGGGAGAAGCGGACACCACAGATACGCAGTATTTT. Residues: CASSLGEADTTDTQYF.

The chain is built from TRBV9 and TRBJ2-5; a weak D match, TRBD2 (5 bases). Germline V gene data show CDR1 as SGDLS and CDR2 as YYNGEE. The CDR3 has 14 residues. The V and J ends lost 3 bases and 3 bases respectively, with 12 bases between them. Here the CDR3 reads CASSAGMVEETQYF. DNA for the CDR3: TGTGCCAGCAGCGCCGGGATGGTGGAAGAGACCCAGTACTTC.

This clonotype occurred many times. The V gene is TRBV12-3 or TRBV12-4, the J gene TRBJ2-5; D assignment may be TRBD1 or TRBD2 (5 bases each). The V end was cut by 7 bases, the J end by 1 base, with 13 bases between. This CDR3 contains 14 residues. Written as DNA, the CDR3 is TGTGCCAGCACTTACCGGGGCCTCCAAGAGACCCAGTACTTC. Encoded protein: CASTYRGLQETQYF.

There are many counts of this clonotype. The chain carries TRBV6-6 and TRBJ2-5, with TRBD2 matching 9 bases. The CDR3 covers 13 residues. Germline CDR1 MNHNY, CDR2 SVGAGI (reference sequence). The trim removed 7 bases at V and 4 bases at J, leaving 4 bases unmatched. Here the CDR3 DNA reads TGTGCCAGCACCCAACTAGCGGGAGAGACCCAGTACTTC. Translating gives CASTQLAGETQYF.

This clonotype came up many times. The chain uses TRBV7-9 and TRBJ2-7; weak D call: TRBD1 (6 bases). Per the germline V gene, CDR1 is SEHNR and CDR2 is FQNEAQ (reference sequence). CDR3 length: 13 residues. The V end was cut by 7 bases, the J end by 0 bases, with 10 bases between. CDR3 loop: CASKTDSSYEQYF. The CDR3 region has the DNA TGTGCCAGCAAAACGGACAGCTCCTACGAGCAGTACTTC.

This clonotype showed up just a few times. Here the CDR3 DNA reads TGCAGTGCTAGGGGCGAGACAGGGCCGAGCTACACCTTC. Protein product: CSARGETGPSYTF. The rearrangement links TRBV20-1 to TRBJ1-2, with 7 bases that match TRBD1. The CDR3 length is 13 residues. J lost 9 bases, V lost 3 bases, and 10 bases had no gene match. Germline CDR1 DFQATT, CDR2 SNEGSKA (reference sequence).

This sequence joins TRBV18 and TRBJ2-7; either TRBD1 or TRBD2 may fit D (7 bases each). Germline CDR1 and CDR2: KGHSH and LQKENI. Trimming pared 2 bases from V and 0 bases from J, leaving 11 bases between. The CDR3 has 15 residues. CDR3 protein: CASSPERDSSYEQYF. The CDR3 coding sequence is TGTGCCAGCTCACCAGAGCGGGACAGCTCCTACGAGCAGTACTTC.

This clonotype was counted only a few times. The CDR3 DNA reads as TGTGCCAGCAGCTCTACAGGGGCGCCTCATGGCTACACCTTC. Protein: CASSSTGAPHGYTF. The chain combines TRBV7-9 with TRBJ1-2, with TRBD1 identical over 7 bases. The V gene's germline CDR1 is SEHNR and CDR2 FQNEAQ (reference sequence). The junction had 8 bases not matched to a gene; V was cut back by 4 bases and J by 6 bases. The CDR3 has 14 residues.

This clonotype came up a few times. This chain links TRBV20-1 with TRBJ2-7; no clear D gene. Germline V gene data show CDR1 as DFQATT and CDR2 as SNEGSKA (reference sequence). The length of the CDR3 is 13 residues. V lost 0 bases and J lost 9, with 15 bases in between. The DNA for the CDR3 is TGCAGTGCTAGAGATGGGTATGGAGTAGGGCAGTACTTC. Encoded protein: CSARDGYGVGQYF.

This sequence joins TRBV30 and TRBJ2-1; D not certain. Germline V gene sequence: CDR1 GTSNPN, CDR2 SVGIG (reference sequence). The CDR3 is made up of 11 amino acids. Here the CDR3 DNA reads TGTACCTCGATCTTTTACAATGAGCAGTTCTTC. It specifies CTSIFYNEQFF.

The gene calls are TRBV18 and TRBJ2-7; TRBD2 matches 8 bases. CDR3 length: 13 residues. V dropped 1 base and J dropped 9; count of bases not matched to a gene: 5. Germline V gene sequence: CDR1 KGHSH, CDR2 LQKENI. The CDR3 DNA reads TGTGCCAGCTCACCACTCAGCGGGAGTCTGCAGTACTTC. This translates into CASSPLSGSLQYF.

This clonotype was counted at least ten times. The chain links TRBV6-2 or TRBV6-3 to TRBJ2-1; D is unclear. V was clipped by 2 bases and J by 7 bases, with 6 bases between them. In germline, CDR1 is MNHEY, CDR2 SVGEGT. The CDR3 spans 12 residues. The CDR3 loop reads CASSYGWNEQFF. CDR3 DNA: TGTGCCAGCAGTTACGGGTGGAATGAGCAGTTCTTC.

Many counts were recorded for this clonotype. The V call is TRBV25-1, the J call TRBJ2-7; D might be TRBD1 or TRBD2, each matching 5 bases. There are 14 residues in the CDR3. V was pared by 1 base and J by 2 bases, with 9 bases between. Germline values: CDR1 MGHDK, CDR2 SYGVNS. The CDR3 region is CASSEFGGTYEQYF. The CDR3 coding sequence is TGTGCCAGCAGTGAATTTGGGGGAACCTACGAGCAGTACTTC.

V is TRBV29-1 and J is TRBJ2-7; TRBD2 aligns across 12 bases. CDR3 length: 14 amino acids. Per the germline V gene, CDR1 is SQVTM and CDR2 is ANQGSEA. Losses at the gene ends were 6 bases for V and 1 base for J; bases not matched to a gene: 4. CDR3 protein: CSVLTSGRSYEQYF. In nucleotides, the CDR3 is TGCAGCGTCTTGACTAGCGGGAGATCCTACGAGCAGTACTTC.

This clonotype was recorded many times. The chain has TRBV7-9 and TRBJ2-1; 7 bases match TRBD1. CDR1 SEHNR and CDR2 FQNEAQ come from the germline V gene (reference sequence). V gave up 5 bases and J gave up 7 bases; unmatched junction bases: 8. The length of the CDR3 is 14 residues. CDR3 nucleotide sequence: TGTGCCAGCAGCGTGGGGGACAGTCTAAATGAGCAGTTCTTC. Encoded protein: CASSVGDSLNEQFF.

This clonotype has ten or more counts. The chain recombines TRBV5-1 with TRBJ2-1; 8 bases line up with TRBD2. Unmatched junction bases numbered 7, after V lost 4 bases and J lost 4 bases. The CDR3 length is 15 residues. The germline V gene encodes CDR1 SGHRS and CDR2 YFSETQ. CDR3 residues: CASSGGLAKYNEQFF. The CDR3 bases are TGCGCCAGCAGCGGCGGACTAGCTAAATACAATGAGCAGTTCTTC.

At least ten counts were recorded for this clonotype. The chain joins TRBV7-6 to TRBJ1-1; 7 bases are a match to TRBD1. The CDR3 spans 14 residues. The V segment lost 1 base and the J segment 6 bases; nucleotides outside the gene matches: 5. The germline CDR1 and CDR2 sequences are SGHVS and FNYEAQ. The CDR3 DNA reads as TGTGCCAGCAGCTTAGAGACCACAGGGGCTGAAGCTTTCTTT. Its translation: CASSLETTGAEAFF.

This clonotype was counted only a few times. The chain employs TRBV15 and TRBJ2-7; perhaps TRBD2 as D (6 bases). Germline V gene data show CDR1 as LNHNV and CDR2 as YYDKDF (reference sequence). The CDR3 has 13 residues. Trimming took off 5 bases at V and 2 bases at J, with 10 bases between the two ends. The CDR3 sequence is CATSGGAAYEQYF. For the CDR3, the DNA is TGTGCCACCAGCGGCGGGGCAGCCTACGAGCAGTACTTC.

The sample holds a few counts of this clonotype. V and J are TRBV5-6 and TRBJ2-7, with D possibly TRBD2 on 5 matching bases. The CDR3 runs to 16 residues. Trimming pared 0 bases from V and 3 bases from J, leaving 16 bases between. Germline V gives CDR1 SGHDT, CDR2 YYEEEE. The CDR3 here is CASSLGSEAYYYEQYF. The CDR3 coding sequence is TGTGCCAGCAGCTTGGGTAGCGAGGCCTACTACTACGAGCAGTACTTC.

This clonotype was seen a few times. This chain connects TRBV9 to TRBJ2-3; D is perhaps TRBD1 (7 bases). The germline V and J ends were trimmed by 6 bases and 1 base, with 21 bases remaining between them. The CDR3 covers 17 residues. Germline V gene sequence: CDR1 SGDLS, CDR2 YYNGEE. CDR3 sequence: CASNHPRGARRTDTQYF. DNA for the CDR3: TGTGCCAGCAACCACCCCAGGGGGGCAAGACGCACAGATACGCAGTATTTT.

In its sample, this clonotype was seen a few times. The V and J genes are TRBV18 and TRBJ1-2, with D uncertain. V was trimmed by 2 bases and J by 4 bases, leaving 8 bases between them. The CDR3 has 13 amino acids. Per germline, CDR1 KGHSH and CDR2 LQKENI. In DNA, the CDR3 is TGTGCCAGCTCACCATCCGAAGCCTATGGCTACACCTTC. Protein: CASSPSEAYGYTF. Full variable domain (outside the CDR3, taken from reference TRBV18 and TRBJ1-2): NAGVMQNPRHLVRRRGQEARLRCSPMKGHSHVYWYRQLPEEGLKFMVYLQKENIIDESGMPKERFSAEFPKEGPSILRIQQVVRGDSAAYFCASSPSEAYGYTFGSGTRLTVV.

This chain joins TRBV30 and TRBJ2-3, with D unresolved. The CDR3 contains 14 residues. Trimming shortened V by 1 base and J by 3 bases, and 11 bases separated the two germline ends. Germline V lookup: CDR1 GTSNPN, CDR2 SVGIG (reference sequence). The CDR3 DNA sequence: TGTGCCTGGAGTGGTGTGGCTAGAACAGATACGCAGTATTTT. This sequence encodes CAWSGVARTDTQYF.

This clonotype occurred many times. The V gene is TRBV6-5, the J gene TRBJ2-3, with D perhaps TRBD1 or TRBD2 (5 bases each). CDR3 length: 17 amino acids. Germline-derived CDR1 and CDR2 are MNHEY and SVGAGI. Trimming stripped 0 bases from V and 11 bases from J, with 24 bases between. CDR3 in DNA: TGTGCCAGCAGTTACTCGATTTCAGGGACCCATCAGATCGGGCAGTATTTT. Translated, it gives CASSYSISGTHQIGQYF.

The CDR3: CASSLAGPNTEAFF. The DNA of the CDR3 is TGCGCCAGCAGCTTGGCCGGGCCGAACACTGAAGCTTTCTTT. The V call is TRBV5-1, the J call TRBJ1-1; no clear D. The CDR3 length is 14 residues. Trimming removed 0 bases at V and 1 base at J, with 7 bases between. CDR1 and CDR2 from the germline V gene are SGHRS and YFSETQ.

In its sample, this clonotype was seen many times. The chain recombines TRBV29-1 with TRBJ2-2; tentatively, D is TRBD2 (6 bases). The CDR3 covers 12 residues. Germline assignment: CDR1 SQVTM and CDR2 ANQGSEA. The V gene lost 7 bases and the J gene lost 0 bases, with 6 bases spanning the gap. The CDR3 sequence: CSGDSNTGELFF. For the CDR3, the DNA is TGCAGCGGGGACTCGAACACCGGGGAGCTGTTTTTT.

This clonotype was recorded a few times. The chain couples TRBV2 to TRBJ2-1; possibly TRBD2 for D (6 bases). Deletions cut 6 bases from V and 6 bases from J, with 15 bases between. From germline, CDR1 is SNHLY and CDR2 FYNNEI. This CDR3 spans 14 amino acids. For the CDR3, the DNA is TGTGCCAGCAGGCCCGGGGGTCCAGGCAATGAGCAGTTCTTC. This sequence encodes CASRPGGPGNEQFF.

This clonotype was found many times. The rearrangement uses TRBV5-1 and TRBJ2-7; TRBD2 aligns across 7 bases. Germline-derived CDR1 and CDR2 are SGHRS and YFSETQ. The CDR3 sequence is 14 residues long. V shed 0 bases and J 3 bases; nucleotides not matched to a gene: 3. The CDR3 nucleotides read TGCGCCAGCAGCTTGGTTTGGGGGGGCTACGAGCAGTACTTC. It translates to CASSLVWGGYEQYF.

This clonotype was seen many times. The J gene is TRBJ2-1, the V gene TRBV19; the match to TRBD2 covers 13 bases. CDR1 is LNHDA and CDR2 is SQIVND in the germline V gene (reference sequence). V was pared by 6 bases and J by 0 bases, with 5 bases of the junction left unmatched. There are 17 residues in the CDR3. This CDR3 reads CASRMTSGRFSYNEQFF. The DNA of the CDR3 is TGTGCCAGTAGGATGACTAGCGGGAGGTTCTCCTACAATGAGCAGTTCTTC.

This chain links TRBV5-1 with TRBJ2-2; the D gene is possibly TRBD1 (5 bases). This CDR3 spans 15 amino acids. The germline V gene encodes CDR1 SGHRS and CDR2 YFSETQ. With 0 bases removed from V and 5 bases from J, the gap between germline ends came to 11 bases. In nucleotides, the CDR3 is TGCGCCAGCAGCTTGGGTTACAGGTCGACCGGGGAGCTGTTTTTT. Translation gives CASSLGYRSTGELFF.

This clonotype was observed at least ten times. The rearrangement uses TRBV6-5 and TRBJ2-4; TRBD1 matches 7 bases. Looked up from germline, CDR1 is MNHEY and CDR2 is SVGAGI. V gave up 2 bases and J gave up 1 base; unmatched junction bases: 5. The length of the CDR3 is 16 residues. CDR3 bases: TGTGCCAGCAGTTACCCGACAGGGATGGCCAAAAACATTCAGTACTTC. This encodes CASSYPTGMAKNIQYF.